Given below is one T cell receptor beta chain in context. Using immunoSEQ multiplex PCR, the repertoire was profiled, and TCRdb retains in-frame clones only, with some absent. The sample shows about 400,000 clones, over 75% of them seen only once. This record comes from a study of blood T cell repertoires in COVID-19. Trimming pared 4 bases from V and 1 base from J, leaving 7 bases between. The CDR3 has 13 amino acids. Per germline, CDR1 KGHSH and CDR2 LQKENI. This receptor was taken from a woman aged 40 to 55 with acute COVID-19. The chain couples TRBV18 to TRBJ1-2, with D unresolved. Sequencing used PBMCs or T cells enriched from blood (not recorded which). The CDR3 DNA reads TGTGCCAGCTCACTGCTCGGTAACTATGGCTACACCTTC. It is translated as CASSLLGNYGYTF.